This section outlines one T cell receptor (beta chain) sequence together with its context. Per the study methods: Amplification of reference gene primers was used by the study to estimate nucleated cell counts. Generated by immunoSEQ multiplex PCR, the TCRdb table keeps only in-frame clones and is missing some. The DNA was the basis for D and trimming; V, J and clone size are from that table. The data show 200,000 to 300,000 clones, with roughly 86% seen just once and about 7.6% held by the top ten. This sample is drawn from a study of blood T cell repertoires in COVID-19. The overall study: There were acute and convalescent COVID-19 samples, and they came from the United States, Italy and Spain. T cells, B-cell-depleted T cells, or PBMCs provided the cDNA or gDNA that served as material.

Germline V gene sequence: CDR1 LGHNA, CDR2 YSLEER. The CDR3 is 17 amino acids. Deletions cut 1 base from V and 0 bases from J, with 12 bases between. Sequences were obtained from peripheral blood. This sequence joins TRBV4-3 and TRBJ2-2; D gene unclear. The sequence was collected from an older woman with active or convalescent COVID-19. The CDR3 DNA is TGCGCCAGCAGCCAAGCTAGTCAGACCGCGAACACCGGGGAGCTGTTTTTT. Translated, it gives CASSQASQTANTGELFF.